The 21 T cell receptor beta chains below all came from one sample that was sequenced in a study of T cell responses to AZD1222 COVID-19 vaccine. Sequencing was performed with immunoSEQ multiplex PCR; in TCRdb, only in-frame clones are kept and a portion is missing. The data show 95,000 to 150,000 clones, with over 75% seen just once and approximately 3.1% held by the top ten. Sequencing was performed on peripheral blood, taken on day 0 of AZD1222 vaccination. Source of these receptors: an adult in good health.

V usage is TRBV19 and J usage is TRBJ2-5; possibly TRBD1 for D (5 bases). CDR3 length: 15 residues. Trimming removed 6 bases from V and 4 bases from J, with 18 bases in between. The V gene's germline CDR1 is LNHDA and CDR2 SQIVND (reference sequence). CDR3 coding DNA: TGTGCCAGTAGCCCTGGACAAAGGGATGGAGAGACCCAGTACTTC. Translated: CASSPGQRDGETQYF.

The chain combines TRBV28 with TRBJ2-5; 10 nucleotides agree with TRBD1. V was clipped by 5 bases and J by 2 bases; unmatched bases: 5. This CDR3 is built from 15 residues. Per the germline V gene, CDR1 is MDHEN and CDR2 is SYDVKM. CDR3 amino acids: CASSRDRGKQETQYF. DNA for the CDR3: TGTGCCAGCAGTCGGGACAGGGGAAAACAAGAGACCCAGTACTTC.

The rearrangement joins TRBV4-2 to TRBJ1-2; D is unclear. Trimming cost V 2 bases and J 7 bases, with 11 bases left between them. CDR3 length: 13 amino acids. Per the germline V gene, CDR1 is LGHNA and CDR2 is YNFKEQ. CDR3 region: CASSQTDGLGYTF. The DNA of the CDR3 is TGTGCCAGCAGCCAAACGGATGGTCTTGGCTACACCTTC.

V usage is TRBV19 and J usage is TRBJ1-1, with D perhaps matching TRBD1 (5 bases). This CDR3 is 16 amino acids long. Between the trimmed V and J ends, which lost 7 bases and 0 bases, there was a span of 18 bases. CDR1 is LNHDA and CDR2 is SQIVND in the germline V gene (reference sequence). The CDR3 region is CASKALRQSMNTEAFF. In DNA, the CDR3 is TGTGCCAGTAAGGCCCTCCGACAGTCCATGAACACTGAAGCTTTCTTT.

The rearrangement joins TRBV5-4 to TRBJ1-2; D gene ambiguous. Trimming took off 4 bases at V and 4 bases at J, with 14 bases between the two ends. This CDR3 contains 14 residues. CDR1 and CDR2 from the germline V gene are SGHNT and YYREEE (reference sequence). Written as DNA, the CDR3 is TGTGCCAGCAGCATCCTTGGGCGGGCCTATGGCTACACCTTC. This sequence encodes CASSILGRAYGYTF. Looking up the rest from reference TRBV5-4 and TRBJ1-2 gives the full variable domain: ETGVTQSPTHLIKTRGQQVTLRCSSQSGHNTVSWYQQALGQGPQFIFQYYREEENGRGNFPPRFSGLQFPNYSSELNVNALELDDSALYLCASSILGRAYGYTFGSGTRLTVV.

The rearrangement links TRBV6-4 to TRBJ2-7; 7 nucleotides agree with TRBD2. There are 15 residues in the CDR3. The germline V gene encodes CDR1 MRHNA and CDR2 SNTAGT. J was trimmed by 2 bases and V by 5 bases; bases with no gene match: 9. CDR3 in amino acids: CASSKQGLVTYEQYF. For the CDR3, the DNA is TGTGCCAGCAGTAAACAAGGACTAGTCACCTACGAGCAGTACTTC.

CDR3 region: CASSSSLGPQGYTF. The CDR3 bases are TGTGCCAGCAGTTCCTCCCTGGGTCCGCAAGGCTACACCTTC. V is TRBV6-5 and J is TRBJ1-2; D call uncertain. The V end lost 4 bases, the J end lost 8 bases, and 17 bases lay between the germline ends. The CDR3 contains 14 residues. In germline, CDR1 is MNHEY, CDR2 SVGAGI.

V and J are TRBV7-2 and TRBJ2-7; 7 bases align to TRBD1. From germline, CDR1 is SGHTA and CDR2 FQGNSA. The CDR3 loop spans 14 amino acids. Trimming cost V 3 bases and J 4 bases; bases outside gene matches: 6. Here the CDR3 reads CASSFGQVDYEQYF. The CDR3 nucleotides read TGTGCCAGCAGCTTTGGACAGGTAGATTACGAGCAGTACTTC.

This clone was seen just once. The rearrangement joins TRBV5-6 to TRBJ1-2; D may be TRBD1 (5 bases). CDR1 is SGHDT, CDR2 YYEEEE, per germline. Trimming stripped 0 bases from V and 7 bases from J, with 13 bases between. The CDR3 spans 14 residues. The CDR3, as DNA: TGTGCCAGCAGCTTGGGACAGTTTAATGGTGGCTACACCTTC. Residues: CASSLGQFNGGYTF.

This chain links TRBV29-1 with TRBJ2-1, with D perhaps given as TRBD1 or TRBD2 (7 bases each). The V and J ends lost 5 bases and 10 bases respectively, with 15 bases between them. The V gene's germline CDR1 is SQVTM and CDR2 ANQGSEA. The CDR3 totals 12 residues. CDR3 bases: TGCAGCGTTCTCAGGGGGGGCTACGAGCAGTTCTTC. Translating gives CSVLRGGYEQFF.

J is TRBJ1-1 and V is TRBV3-1 (or the pseudogene TRBV3-2); D is possibly TRBD1 (5 bases). CDR3 length equals 13 residues. The germline V and J ends were trimmed by 4 bases and 4 bases, with 10 bases remaining between them. Germline CDR1 is LGHDT and CDR2 is YNNKEL (reference sequence). The CDR3 sequence: CASSPRDVTEAFF. Written as DNA, the CDR3 is TGTGCCAGCAGCCCCCGGGACGTCACTGAAGCTTTCTTT.

The genes are TRBV7-2 and TRBJ2-1, with TRBD2 matching 7 bases. This CDR3 comprises 12 residues. Trimming at V came to 5 bases and at J to 7 bases, leaving 2 bases not matched to a gene. From germline, CDR1 is SGHTA and CDR2 FQGNSA. For the CDR3, the DNA is TGTGCCAGCAGCCCCGGGGGGAATGAGCAGTTCTTC. Its protein product is CASSPGGNEQFF.

This clone is a singleton in its sample. V is TRBV28 and J is TRBJ1-2, with unresolved D. The V end was cut by 4 bases, the J end by 8 bases, with 14 bases between. CDR1 MDHEN and CDR2 SYDVKM come from the germline V gene. The CDR3 length is 13 residues. Written as DNA, the CDR3 is TGTGCCAGCAGTTCCGGATCCTATATAGGCTACACCTTC. Encoded protein: CASSSGSYIGYTF.

This chain links TRBV20-1 with TRBJ2-3; the D is unclear. Per germline, CDR1 DFQATT and CDR2 SNEGSKA (reference sequence). This CDR3 is built from 14 residues. Trimming took off 3 bases at V and 1 base at J, with 11 bases between the two ends. CDR3: CSASVPGRTDTQYF. In DNA, the CDR3 is TGCAGTGCTAGTGTGCCGGGTCGCACAGATACGCAGTATTTT.

V and J are TRBV28 and TRBJ2-7; D might be TRBD1 or TRBD2, each matching 5 bases. Germline V gives CDR1 MDHEN, CDR2 SYDVKM. CDR3 size: 13 residues. V was pared by 5 bases and J by 4 bases, with 12 bases between. The chain's CDR3 is CASSNPGAYEQYF. CDR3 bases: TGTGCCAGCAGTAACCCCGGGGCTTACGAGCAGTACTTC.

V is TRBV28 and J is TRBJ2-3; D is ambiguous. The CDR3 runs to 15 residues. Germline values: CDR1 MDHEN, CDR2 SYDVKM. V lost 4 bases and J 6 bases, leaving 17 bases between the germline ends. The CDR3 here is CASSSMLESQDTQYF. The CDR3, as DNA: TGTGCCAGCAGTTCTATGTTGGAGAGCCAGGATACGCAGTATTTT.

The chain combines TRBV4-3 with TRBJ1-2, with 9 bases fitting TRBD1. This CDR3 is 17 amino acids long. After removal of 1 base from V and 4 bases from J, the junction contained 10 bases not matched to a gene. From germline, CDR1 is LGHNA and CDR2 YSLEER. CDR3 in DNA: TGCGCCAGCAGCCAAGGGGCGGGACAGGGCGCAGCCTATGGCTACACCTTC. Residues: CASSQGAGQGAAYGYTF.

The chain employs TRBV9 and TRBJ1-1; D is undetermined. The CDR3 covers 15 residues. V lost 4 bases to trimming and J lost 4 bases, with 17 bases between them. Germline values: CDR1 SGDLS, CDR2 YYNGEE. The CDR3 DNA sequence: TGTGCCAGCAGCCCAGTAGGGCAGGTTGGCACTGAAGCTTTCTTT. Amino acids: CASSPVGQVGTEAFF.

The J gene is TRBJ1-1, the V gene TRBV6-2 or TRBV6-3; 7 bases are shared with TRBD1. Germline V gives CDR1 MNHEY, CDR2 SVGEGT. The CDR3 runs 12 residues. V was pared by 6 bases and J by 10 bases, with 8 bases of the junction left unmatched. In nucleotides, the CDR3 is TGTGCCAGCAGCCGCGCAGGGGGGACAGCTTTCTTT. Translation gives CASSRAGGTAFF.

The rearrangement uses TRBV5-1 and TRBJ2-7, with 7 bases matching TRBD1. The CDR3 extends over 16 amino acids. J gave up 0 bases and V 0 bases, and 6 bases lay outside the gene matches. Germline-derived CDR1 and CDR2 are SGHRS and YFSETQ. The CDR3 is CASSLDGGTVSYEQYF. As DNA, the CDR3 is TGCGCCAGCAGCTTGGACGGTGGGACAGTCTCCTACGAGCAGTACTTC.

The chain couples TRBV15 to TRBJ1-6, with D possibly being TRBD1 (6 bases). CDR1 is LNHNV and CDR2 is YYDKDF in the germline V gene (reference sequence). Trimming shortened V by 3 bases and J by 0 bases, and 6 bases separated the two germline ends. The CDR3 sequence is 15 residues long. The CDR3 reads CATSRDSSYNSPLHF. CDR3 nucleotide sequence: TGTGCCACCAGCAGGGACAGCTCCTATAATTCACCCCTCCACTTT.